The source of this TCR beta chain is a study of T cell changes during pregnancy in multiple sclerosis. Trimming removed 4 bases at V and 1 base at J, with 10 bases between. Germline CDR1 is LGHNA and CDR2 is YSLEER. This CDR3 has 14 amino acids. Generated by immunoSEQ multiplex PCR, the TCRdb table keeps only in-frame clones and is missing some. The sample consists of under 65,000 clones, 90% of them appearing once. V usage is TRBV4-3 and J usage is TRBJ2-5; no clear D. This material consisted of peripheral blood, taken in the first trimester of pregnancy. The sequence came from a female donor in good health, enrolled as a control in a pregnancy study. As DNA, the CDR3 is TGCGCCAGCAGCCCGGGTAAAGGCCAAGAGACCCAGTACTTC. Protein: CASSPGKGQETQYF.